This T cell receptor (beta chain) was sequenced for a study of shared clonotypes between healthy human individuals. CDR1 WSHSY and CDR2 SAAADI come from the germline V gene. The CDR3 runs to 14 residues. V lost 2 bases and J lost 5, with 12 bases in between. The protocol was immunoSEQ multiplex PCR, while the TCRdb copy is restricted to in-frame clones and leaves out a portion. The data contain roughly 1,500,000 clones, approximately 98% of them singletons. Of note for this clone: Its antigen is not identified.

Study-wide findings and caveats: The represented genetic and exposure-history diversity was limited by the small number of donors.

The TCR comes from a man aged 30-40 years in good health. The sample was naive CD4+ T cells sorted from blood. Subset meaning: CD45RA+ positively selected. The chain employs TRBV10-2 and TRBJ2-5; no clear D. CDR3 loop: CASSEAPGSETQYF. As DNA, the CDR3 is TGCGCCAGCAGTGAGGCCCCCGGGTCGGAGACCCAGTACTTC.